This T cell receptor beta chain was observed in a study of monozygotic twins with inflammatory bowel disease. Findings and limits, study-wide: IBD-affected twins scored below their healthy co-twins in TCRbeta diversity (inverse Simpson). Among twins, concordant and discordant pairs did not differ in repertoire similarity, possibly from limited power.

The authors isolated total RNA from whole blood without sorting T cells. Germline V gene sequence: CDR1 DFQATT, CDR2 SNEGSKA (reference sequence). This CDR3 comprises 14 residues. Using eight separate reactions per sample, the authors generated cDNA. No DNA is given; TCRdb re-called the 5' RACE reads and lists each CDR3 protein once. The table lists some 440,000 distinct CDR3 sequences. Concerning this clonotype itself: Its antigen remains unidentified.

The chain links TRBV20-1 to TRBJ1-1; TCRdb's D gene call, TRBD1, goes unchecked for lack of DNA. This receptor was taken from a human donor with ulcerative colitis or Crohn's disease, or a healthy co-twin of an affected twin (not recorded which). Sequenced sample: blood. CDR3 amino acids: CSAPPGGASTEAFF.